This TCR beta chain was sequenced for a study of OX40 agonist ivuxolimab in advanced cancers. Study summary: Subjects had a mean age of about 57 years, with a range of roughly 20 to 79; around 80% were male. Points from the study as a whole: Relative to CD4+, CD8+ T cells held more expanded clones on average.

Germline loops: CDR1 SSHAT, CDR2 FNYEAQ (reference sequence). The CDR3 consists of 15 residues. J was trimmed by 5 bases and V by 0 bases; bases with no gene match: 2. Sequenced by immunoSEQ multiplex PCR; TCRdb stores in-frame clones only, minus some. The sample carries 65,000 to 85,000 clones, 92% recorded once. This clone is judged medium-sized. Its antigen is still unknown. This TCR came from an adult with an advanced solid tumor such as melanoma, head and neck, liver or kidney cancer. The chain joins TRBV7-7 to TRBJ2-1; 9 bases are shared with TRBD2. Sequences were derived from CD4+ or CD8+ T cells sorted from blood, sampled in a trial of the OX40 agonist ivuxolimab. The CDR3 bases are TGTGCCAGCAGCTTAGCTAGCGGGGGTAACAATGAGCAGTTCTTC. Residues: CASSLASGGNNEQFF.